These 32 T cell receptor beta chains came from one sample sequenced in a study of cytomegalovirus exposure and HLA in healthy donors. Libraries were prepared by immunoSEQ multiplex PCR; TCRdb keeps only in-frame clonotypes and omits some of them. This sample carries 150,000 to 180,000 clones, approximately 86% of them seen once, and the ten largest clones take approximately 20%. Material for sequencing was PBMCs. These receptors came from a man younger than 35 in good health and CMV-seropositive.

The chain joins TRBV7-3 to TRBJ2-3, with a weak D call TRBD2 (6 bases). Germline loops: CDR1 SGHTA, CDR2 FQGTGA. V was trimmed by 5 bases and J by 9 bases, leaving 15 bases between them. CDR3 size: 13 residues. The CDR3 spells CASSPAGTETQYF. The CDR3 nucleotides are TGTGCCAGCAGCCCGGCGGGGACGGAAACGCAGTATTTT. Based on the CDR3 plus reference TRBV7-3 and TRBJ2-3, the full variable domain is GAGVSQTPSNKVTEKGKYVELRCDPISGHTALYWYRQSLGQGPEFLIYFQGTGAADDSGLPNDRFFAVRPEGSVSTLKIQRTERGDSAVYLCASSPAGTETQYFGPGTRLTVL.

The gene calls are TRBV7-9 and TRBJ2-7; tentatively, D is TRBD2 (6 bases). Trimming removed 4 bases at V and 11 bases at J, with 15 bases between. The CDR3 is 12 amino acids. The germline V gene encodes CDR1 SEHNR and CDR2 FQNEAQ (reference sequence). CDR3 loop: CASSSAGWREYF. CDR3 in DNA: TGTGCCAGCAGCTCAGCCGGTTGGAGGGAGTACTTC.

The chain has TRBV4-3 and TRBJ2-3, with TRBD1 matching 10 bases. The CDR3 sequence is 16 residues long. CDR1 and CDR2 from the germline V gene are LGHNA and YSLEER. The V segment lost 6 bases and the J segment 5 bases; nucleotides outside the gene matches: 11. The CDR3 sequence: CASRLSGQGPGDTQYF. The CDR3 DNA reads as TGCGCCAGCAGACTCTCGGGACAGGGGCCAGGAGATACGCAGTATTTT.

The J gene is TRBJ1-2, the V gene TRBV6-5, with 10 bases matching TRBD1. The CDR3 has 14 amino acids. The ends lost 4 bases at V and 8 bases at J; junction bases unmatched: 7. Germline V lookup: CDR1 MNHEY, CDR2 SVGAGI. The chain's CDR3 is CASSSTGGARGYTF. In nucleotides, the CDR3 is TGTGCCAGCAGTTCGACAGGGGGCGCGCGGGGCTACACCTTC.

J is TRBJ1-4 and V is TRBV30, with D possibly matching TRBD1 (6 bases). The length of the CDR3 is 14 residues. Trimming left V 6 bases short and J 0 bases short, with 11 bases between. Germline V CDR1 and CDR2: GTSNPN, SVGIG (reference sequence). The chain's CDR3 is CACRTAATNEKLFF. For the CDR3, the DNA is TGTGCCTGCAGGACAGCCGCAACTAATGAAAAACTGTTTTTT.

The rearrangement links TRBV7-3 to TRBJ2-1; TRBD2 aligns across 14 bases. The CDR3 is 17 amino acids. With 6 bases clipped from V and 8 bases from J, the junction kept 12 bases outside the gene matches. Germline CDR1 and CDR2: SGHTA and FQGTGA. Here the CDR3 DNA reads TGTGCCAGCAGGCGGCCCGGGACTAGCGGGGGAATCGATGAGCAGTTCTTC. This encodes CASRRPGTSGGIDEQFF.

The chain carries TRBV4-1 and TRBJ2-1, with D possibly TRBD2 on 5 matching bases. The CDR3 consists of 13 residues. From germline, CDR1 is MGHRA and CDR2 YSYEKL. Trimming cost V 5 bases and J 3 bases, with 8 bases left between them. CDR3 nucleotide sequence: TGCGCCAGCAGCTTCGACTACTACAATGAGCAGTTCTTC. Amino acids: CASSFDYYNEQFF.

The chain is built from TRBV9 and TRBJ2-3, with D hard to call. CDR3 length: 15 amino acids. Trimming removed 3 bases at V and 1 base at J, with 12 bases between. Germline CDR1 and CDR2: SGDLS and YYNGEE. The CDR3: CASSGVGGGTDTQYF. In DNA, the CDR3 is TGTGCCAGCAGCGGAGTAGGCGGAGGCACAGATACGCAGTATTTT.

This clone has a single count. CDR3 in amino acids: CASSESGTYNEQFF. DNA for the CDR3: TGTGCCAGCAGTGAGAGCGGGACCTACAATGAGCAGTTCTTC. The chain employs TRBV6-4 and TRBJ2-1; 7 bases match TRBD2. The trim removed 3 bases at V and 2 bases at J, leaving 1 base unmatched. This CDR3 is built from 14 residues. Germline V gene data show CDR1 as MRHNA and CDR2 as SNTAGT.

The genes are TRBV5-1 and TRBJ2-7; 11 bases line up with TRBD2. This CDR3 is 14 amino acids long. The V gene's germline CDR1 is SGHRS and CDR2 YFSETQ. Germline trimming cut 2 bases from V and 4 bases from J; bases unmatched to any gene: 2. CDR3: CASSLLAGEYEQYF. CDR3 bases: TGCGCCAGCAGCTTACTAGCGGGAGAGTACGAGCAGTACTTC. The full variable domain, its missing parts supplied by reference TRBV5-1 and TRBJ2-7, is KAGVTQTPRYLIKTRGQQVTLSCSPISGHRSVSWYQQTPGQGLQFLFEYFSETQRNKGNFPGRFSGRQFSNSRSEMNVSTLELGDSALYLCASSLLAGEYEQYFGPGTRLTVT.

The genes are TRBV10-3 and TRBJ2-7; the match to TRBD1 covers 9 bases. The CDR3 contains 15 residues. Germline CDR1 ENHRY, CDR2 SYGVKD. The junction had 13 bases not matched to a gene; V was cut back by 10 bases and J by 3 bases. Here the CDR3 DNA reads TGTGCCACGCGCGAACCGGGACAGGGAGGCTACGAGCAGTACTTC. Its translation: CATREPGQGGYEQYF.

V is TRBV5-1 and J is TRBJ1-5; D not certain. CDR1 and CDR2 (germline): SGHRS, YFSETQ. The CDR3 runs to 13 residues. V was shortened by 0 bases and J by 7 bases, with 8 bases between the two germline ends. The CDR3 loop is CASSLEAGQPQHF. As DNA, the CDR3 is TGCGCCAGCAGCTTGGAAGCGGGCCAGCCCCAGCATTTT.

The CDR3 sequence: CASSLDFSTDTQYF. In nucleotides, the CDR3 is TGCGCCAGCAGCTTGGACTTCAGCACAGATACGCAGTATTTT. V is TRBV5-1 and J is TRBJ2-3; D not resolved. Germline V gene lookup returns CDR1 SGHRS and CDR2 YFSETQ. The CDR3 totals 14 residues. With 0 bases removed from V and 0 bases from J, the gap between germline ends came to 5 bases.

Here the CDR3 reads CASSPLRGGREETQYF. CDR3 coding DNA: TGTGCCAGCAGCCCACTTCGGGGGGGCCGGGAGGAGACCCAGTACTTC. V and J are TRBV11-2 and TRBJ2-5, with TRBD2 matching 8 bases. Germline loops: CDR1 SGHAT, CDR2 FQNNGV. With V trimmed by 5 bases and J by 5 bases, 13 bases remained unmatched. The CDR3 has 16 residues.

The rearrangement joins TRBV6-5 to TRBJ1-6; D gene uncertain. Germline V gene lookup returns CDR1 MNHEY and CDR2 SVGAGI. V lost 2 bases to trimming and J lost 10 bases, with 6 bases between them. CDR3 length: 12 residues. This CDR3 reads CASSYVLSPLHF. In nucleotides, the CDR3 is TGTGCCAGCAGTTACGTTTTATCACCCCTCCACTTT.

The chain recombines TRBV5-5 with TRBJ1-1; 9 bases map to TRBD1. CDR3 length equals 16 residues. V was clipped by 4 bases and J by 5 bases; unmatched bases: 12. CDR1 SGHKS and CDR2 YYEKEE come from the germline V gene (reference sequence). The CDR3 loop reads CASSPGQGSPGTEAFF. DNA for the CDR3: TGTGCCAGCAGCCCGGGACAGGGTTCCCCTGGGACTGAAGCTTTCTTT.

The rearrangement uses TRBV5-4 and TRBJ1-2, with a tentative D call TRBD1 (5 bases). Germline V CDR1 and CDR2: SGHNT, YYREEE (reference sequence). Trimming pared 2 bases from V and 7 bases from J, leaving 18 bases between. This CDR3 comprises 15 residues. As DNA, the CDR3 is TGTGCCAGCAGCTTACCCCACAGGACGGACGTTGGCTACACCTTC. Its translation: CASSLPHRTDVGYTF.

The V and J genes are TRBV6-1 and TRBJ2-2, with a possible D match to TRBD2 (6 bases). V gave up 0 bases and J gave up 7 bases, with 12 bases separating them. In germline, CDR1 is MNHNS, CDR2 SASEGT. This CDR3 is built from 15 residues. The CDR3, as DNA: TGTGCCAGCAGTGAAGCAACGACGGGGGTCGGGGAGCTGTTTTTT. Its translation is CASSEATTGVGELFF.

The gene calls are TRBV30 and TRBJ2-7; TRBD2 matches 9 bases. This CDR3 is built from 16 residues. From germline, CDR1 is GTSNPN and CDR2 SVGIG (reference sequence). Unmatched junction bases numbered 10, after V lost 0 bases and J lost 4 bases. CDR3 nucleotides: TGTGCCTGGAGTGTAAGGGCGGGAGGGCCCCTTTACGAGCAGTACTTC. Translated: CAWSVRAGGPLYEQYF.

The V gene is TRBV7-3, the J gene TRBJ1-5, with a weak D call TRBD1 (5 bases). Germline lookup yields CDR1 SGHTA and CDR2 FQGTGA. V was trimmed by 1 base and J by 0 bases, leaving 10 bases between them. CDR3 length: 16 residues. CDR3 coding DNA: TGTGCCAGCAGCTTAATGGCCAGGGATAGCAATCAGCCCCAGCATTTT. As protein: CASSLMARDSNQPQHF.

The rearrangement uses TRBV5-1 and TRBJ2-2; tentatively, D is TRBD2 (6 bases). Germline V gene data show CDR1 as SGHRS and CDR2 as YFSETQ. The CDR3 covers 18 residues. V was cut by 6 bases and J by 8 bases, with 29 bases left in between. The CDR3 spells CASNPRPGVGGEFGELFF. CDR3 bases: TGCGCCAGCAACCCACGGCCGGGGGTCGGTGGGGAGTTTGGGGAGCTGTTTTTT.

This clone was observed once. The chain links TRBV21-1 to TRBJ2-3; the table's D call, TRBD2, was not checked against the DNA. TRBV21-1 is given as a pseudogene. There are 15 residues in the CDR3. The CDR3 is CASSNYGPAGDTQYF. In nucleotides, the CDR3 is TGTGCCAGCAGCAACTACGGTCCCGCGGGGGATACGCAGTATTTT.

The V call is TRBV4-3, the J call TRBJ2-2; 11 nucleotides align to TRBD2. J lost 5 bases, V lost 4 bases, and 6 bases had no gene match. The germline V gene has CDR1 LGHNA and CDR2 YSLEER. This CDR3 is 16 amino acids long. CDR3 nucleotide sequence: TGCGCCAGCAGCCCCGAGGCTAGCGGGAGGACCGGGGAGCTGTTTTTT. It yields the protein CASSPEASGRTGELFF.

This chain links TRBV6-5 with TRBJ2-7; possible D gene TRBD2, 5 bases. The V gene's germline CDR1 is MNHEY and CDR2 SVGAGI. Trimming removed 8 bases from V and 3 bases from J, with 14 bases in between. The CDR3 runs to 13 residues. The CDR3 sequence is CASARGPYYEQYF. The CDR3 DNA reads TGTGCCAGCGCTCGGGGTCCTTACTACGAGCAGTACTTC.

For the CDR3, the DNA is TGCGCCAGCAGTCCCGGGGGGAATTTGGATACGCAGTATTTT. This codes for CASSPGGNLDTQYF. V is TRBV4-3 and J is TRBJ2-3; 7 positions match TRBD2. CDR1 is LGHNA and CDR2 is YSLEER in the germline V gene. After removal of 6 bases from V and 6 bases from J, the junction contained 9 bases not matched to a gene. The CDR3 spans 14 residues.

A single count supports this clone. The J gene is TRBJ1-5, the V gene TRBV6-5; 7 nucleotides agree with TRBD1. The length of the CDR3 is 15 residues. Germline V CDR1 and CDR2: MNHEY, SVGAGI. V was clipped by 2 bases and J by 1 base; unmatched bases: 2. The CDR3 nucleotides read TGTGCCAGCAGTTACACGGACAGGAGCAATCAGCCCCAGCATTTT. Translated: CASSYTDRSNQPQHF.

This clone appeared a few times. CDR3 nucleotide sequence: TGTGCCAGCAGTTACCACCGAGGGTCGTGTGAAGCTTTCTTT. Encoded protein: CASSYHRGSCEAFF. The rearrangement links TRBV6-5 to TRBJ1-1, with D uncertain. Germline-derived CDR1 and CDR2 are MNHEY and SVGAGI. Trimming removed 2 bases from V and 7 bases from J, with 14 bases in between. CDR3 length: 14 residues.

This sequence joins TRBV10-3 and TRBJ1-5, with TRBD1 identical over 8 bases. The CDR3 sequence is 17 residues long. The V and J ends lost 2 bases and 3 bases, in that order; junction bases with no gene match: 9. CDR1 and CDR2 from the germline V gene are ENHRY and SYGVKD. CDR3 DNA sequence: TGTGCCATCAGTGAGGACCTGACAGGGGCCAACAATCAGCCCCAGCATTTT. It codes for CAISEDLTGANNQPQHF.

The table lists this clone with a few counts. The chain recombines TRBV5-1 with TRBJ2-7; tentatively, D is TRBD1 (6 bases). The CDR3 extends over 13 amino acids. Trimming removed 1 base from V and 2 bases from J, with 7 bases in between. CDR1 and CDR2 (germline): SGHRS, YFSETQ. The CDR3, as DNA: TGCGCCAGCAGCTTGTCAGGGGCCTACGAGCAGTACTTC. Protein sequence: CASSLSGAYEQYF.

The chain has TRBV7-9 and TRBJ1-1; no firm D call. CDR3 length equals 14 residues. Trimming removed 0 bases from V and 4 bases from J, with 9 bases in between. Per the germline V gene, CDR1 is SEHNR and CDR2 is FQNEAQ (reference sequence). CDR3 coding DNA: TGTGCCAGCAGCTTAGCGTCCGGTATCACTGAAGCTTTCTTT. The encoded protein is CASSLASGITEAFF. The full variable domain, rest sourced from reference TRBV7-9 and TRBJ1-1, is DTGVSQNPRHKITKRGQNVTFRCDPISEHNRLYWYRQTLGQGPEFLTYFQNEAQLEKSRLLSDRFSAERPKGSFSTLEIQRTEQGDSAMYLCASSLASGITEAFFGQGTRLTVV.

Note on this clone: Within the sample, other DNA sequences also encode this same CDR3. V is TRBV7-2 and J is TRBJ2-7; 10 bases map to TRBD2. From germline, CDR1 is SGHTA and CDR2 FQGNSA. There are 13 residues in the CDR3. V dropped 4 bases and J dropped 4; count of bases not matched to a gene: 1. Written as DNA, the CDR3 is TGTGCCAGCAGCTCGACTAGCGGGTACGAGCAGTACTTC. Translated, it gives CASSSTSGYEQYF.

J is TRBJ2-7 and V is TRBV21-1; TRBD2 was called by the table and not checked on the DNA. TRBV21-1 is labeled a pseudogene. CDR3 length: 18 amino acids. Written as DNA, the CDR3 is TGTGCCAGCAGCAAGGGGGAGTGTGGGGAGCGGGGAGACTACGAGCAGTACTTC. Translated, it gives CASSKGECGERGDYEQYF.